Below are 21 T cell receptor beta chains sequenced from a single sample in a study of OX40 agonist ivuxolimab in advanced cancers. The method was immunoSEQ multiplex PCR; TCRdb's version includes in-frame clones alone and lacks a portion of them. The data contain 60,000 to 85,000 clones, over 70% of them singletons. Sequenced here: CD4+ or CD8+ T cells sorted from blood, sampled in a trial of the OX40 agonist ivuxolimab. The receptor source for this set is an adult with an advanced solid tumor such as melanoma, head and neck, liver or kidney cancer.

Only one count was recorded for this clone. The rearrangement uses TRBV5-4 and TRBJ2-1, with 11 positions matching TRBD2. The CDR3 extends over 16 amino acids. Germline V gives CDR1 SGHNT, CDR2 YYREEE (reference sequence). V dropped 4 bases and J dropped 1; count of bases not matched to a gene: 4. In DNA form, the CDR3 reads TGTGCCAGCAGCACTAGCGGGGGCGCATCCTACAATGAGCAGTTCTTC. Translating it yields CASSTSGGASYNEQFF.

The V gene is TRBV30, the J gene TRBJ2-3; 7 bases agree with TRBD2. Germline trimming cut 4 bases from V and 4 bases from J; bases unmatched to any gene: 5. The germline V gene encodes CDR1 GTSNPN and CDR2 SVGIG (reference sequence). The CDR3 is 13 residues long. The CDR3 loop is CAWNQGGADTQYF. The CDR3 coding sequence is TGTGCCTGGAACCAGGGAGGGGCAGATACGCAGTATTTT.

This sequence joins TRBV12-5 and TRBJ2-7; D is ambiguous. Trimming removed 1 base from V and 2 bases from J, with 9 bases in between. The length of the CDR3 is 14 residues. Germline V gene lookup returns CDR1 LGHNT and CDR2 FRNRAP. The CDR3: CASGLEVAPYEQYF. CDR3 in DNA: TGTGCTAGTGGTTTGGAGGTGGCTCCCTACGAGCAGTACTTC.

V usage is TRBV9 and J usage is TRBJ2-7; 12 nucleotides agree with TRBD2. Germline CDR1 is SGDLS and CDR2 is YYNGEE. The CDR3 sequence is 14 residues long. After removal of 3 bases from V and 5 bases from J, the junction contained 3 bases not matched to a gene. The CDR3 nucleotides are TGTGCCAGCAGCGCGACTAGCGGGAGCCACGAGCAGTACTTC. Encoded protein: CASSATSGSHEQYF.

The CDR3 DNA is TGTGCCAGTAGTACCTGGACAGGGAGCGATGGCTACACCTTC. Translation: CASSTWTGSDGYTF. V and J are TRBV19 and TRBJ1-2, with 8 positions matching TRBD1. Germline assignment: CDR1 LNHDA and CDR2 SQIVND (reference sequence). V shed 4 bases, J shed 6 bases, and the junction held 7 bases outside the gene matches. The CDR3 has 14 residues.

The gene calls are TRBV15 and TRBJ1-5; TRBD1 matches 7 bases. The CDR3 spans 21 residues. After removal of 4 bases from V and 2 bases from J, the junction contained 23 bases not matched to a gene. Germline V CDR1 and CDR2: LNHNV, YYDKDF (reference sequence). The CDR3 nucleotides are TGTGCCACCAGCAAGAATGTTCTGGACGGGACAGTTGGAGAAGGCAATCAGCCCCAGCATTTT. This sequence encodes CATSKNVLDGTVGEGNQPQHF.

The chain couples TRBV19 to TRBJ2-3, with 10 bases that match TRBD2. The CDR3 runs to 13 residues. Germline-derived CDR1 and CDR2 are LNHDA and SQIVND (reference sequence). The trim removed 10 bases at V and 4 bases at J, leaving 5 bases unmatched. This CDR3 reads CATRSGRADTQYF. The DNA for the CDR3 is TGTGCCACCAGGAGCGGGAGGGCAGATACGCAGTATTTT.

The chain is built from TRBV29-1 and TRBJ1-2; 8 nucleotides agree with TRBD1. The CDR3 length is 15 residues. The V gene's germline CDR1 is SQVTM and CDR2 ANQGSEA. V dropped 4 bases and J dropped 6; count of bases not matched to a gene: 13. CDR3: CSVVGRTGRRDGYTF. The CDR3 DNA is TGCAGCGTTGTGGGCCGGACAGGGAGACGGGATGGCTACACCTTC.

The rearrangement links TRBV2 to TRBJ1-2; D is uncertain. Germline CDR1 reads SNHLY; CDR2 reads FYNNEI. CDR3 length: 13 amino acids. Trimming took off 4 bases at V and 4 bases at J, with 10 bases between the two ends. CDR3 coding DNA: TGTGCCAGCAGTGGTGGAGCTGGCTATGGCTACACCTTC. Encoded protein: CASSGGAGYGYTF.

On this clone: Compared with germline, one end of the junction differs, possibly owing to a read error. As DNA, the CDR3 is TGCGCCGGCAGGGGTGGTGGGGCCAACGTCCTGACTTTC. It yields the protein CAGRGGGANVLTF. The V and J genes are TRBV4-3 and TRBJ2-6, with D tentatively TRBD1 (6 bases). This CDR3 is 13 amino acids long. Germline V CDR1 and CDR2: LGHNA, YSLEER.

The chain has TRBV7-8 and TRBJ2-2, with a weak D call TRBD2 (6 bases). Per germline, CDR1 SGHVS and CDR2 FQNEAQ. The V end lost 5 bases, the J end lost 1 base, and 14 bases lay between the germline ends. The CDR3 has 16 residues. The CDR3 protein is CASSQESGLNTGELFF. The CDR3, as DNA: TGTGCCAGCAGCCAAGAGTCGGGACTGAACACCGGGGAGCTGTTTTTT.

The chain is built from TRBV4-3 and TRBJ1-3; TRBD1 aligns across 7 bases. The CDR3 has 17 residues. Looked up from germline, CDR1 is LGHNA and CDR2 is YSLEER. V was pared by 0 bases and J by 0 bases, with 5 bases of the junction left unmatched. DNA for the CDR3: TGCGCCAGCAGCCAAGAAGGGGGCAGGGTCTCTGGAAACACCATATATTTT. As protein: CASSQEGGRVSGNTIYF.

CDR3 sequence (DNA): TGCGCCAGCAGCTTGGTAGCGGGGACCGAGCAGTACTTC. Translating gives CASSLVAGTEQYF. This chain uses TRBV5-1 with TRBJ2-7, with TRBD2 matching over 8 bases. Germline CDR1 is SGHRS and CDR2 is YFSETQ. Trimming removed 0 bases from V and 6 bases from J; junction bases left unmatched: 2. The CDR3 extends over 13 amino acids.

The chain recombines TRBV20-1 with TRBJ1-1, with unresolved D. Per germline, CDR1 DFQATT and CDR2 SNEGSKA (reference sequence). Trimming cost V 7 bases and J 1 base, with 4 bases left between them. This CDR3 has 10 residues. The CDR3 here is CSGGNTEAFF. In nucleotides, the CDR3 is TGCAGTGGCGGGAACACTGAAGCTTTCTTT.

With respect to this clone: The DNA is omitted, as the CDR3 cannot be located on it reliably, and the CDR3 follows TCRdb's listing. The chain recombines TRBV2 with TRBJ1-2. The CDR3 totals 14 residues, both ends included. The germline CDR1 and CDR2 sequences are SNHLY and FYNNEI. The CDR3 protein is CASSTSDGNYGYTF.

The rearrangement joins TRBV11-2 to TRBJ2-2; the D is unclear. The length of the CDR3 is 13 residues. Germline V gene data show CDR1 as SGHAT and CDR2 as FQNNGV. Trimming removed 2 bases at V and 7 bases at J, with 8 bases between. In DNA, the CDR3 is TGTGCCAGCAGCTTAACCCTTAACGGGGAGCTGTTTTTT. Its protein is CASSLTLNGELFF.

This chain joins TRBV25-1 and TRBJ2-6; D remains unclear. V was shortened by 6 bases and J by 1 base, with 4 bases between the two germline ends. The CDR3 is 13 amino acids. CDR1 and CDR2 from the germline V gene are MGHDK and SYGVNS. CDR3 sequence reads: CASRISGANVLTF. CDR3 sequence (DNA): TGTGCCAGCAGGATTTCTGGGGCCAACGTCCTGACTTTC.

The CDR3 coding sequence is TGCGCCAGCAGCTTGAGGGAAGCGGGAGGGCCGGGAAATGAGCAGTTCTTC. Residues: CASSLREAGGPGNEQFF. The rearrangement joins TRBV5-1 to TRBJ2-1; 10 bases match TRBD2. CDR1 is SGHRS and CDR2 is YFSETQ in the germline V gene. Trimming took 1 base from V and 7 from J; bases not matched to a gene: 11. The CDR3 extends over 17 amino acids.

The chain has TRBV14 and TRBJ2-1, with D maybe TRBD2 (7 bases). The CDR3 consists of 16 residues. Trimming removed 0 bases at V and 8 bases at J, with 17 bases between. Germline CDR1 reads SGHDN; CDR2 reads FVKESK. DNA for the CDR3: TGTGCCAGCAGCCAAGATGGAGGGGAGGGGGTTTATGAGCAGTTCTTC. Its translation is CASSQDGGEGVYEQFF.

The rearrangement uses TRBV6-1 and TRBJ1-5; D not resolved. The ends were cut back, 3 bases at V and 2 bases at J, with 5 bases in the middle. CDR3 size: 13 residues. CDR1 and CDR2 from the germline V gene are MNHNS and SASEGT. As DNA, the CDR3 is TGTGCCAGCAGTGAGAGGGGCAATCAGCCCCAGCATTTT. Translating gives CASSERGNQPQHF.

The chain is built from TRBV19 and TRBJ1-1; 7 positions match TRBD1. This CDR3 contains 15 residues. From germline, CDR1 is LNHDA and CDR2 SQIVND (reference sequence). J gave up 2 bases and V 4 bases, and 7 bases lay outside the gene matches. This CDR3 reads CASSTTGTANTEAFF. For the CDR3, the DNA is TGTGCCAGTAGTACAACCGGGACAGCAAACACTGAAGCTTTCTTT.